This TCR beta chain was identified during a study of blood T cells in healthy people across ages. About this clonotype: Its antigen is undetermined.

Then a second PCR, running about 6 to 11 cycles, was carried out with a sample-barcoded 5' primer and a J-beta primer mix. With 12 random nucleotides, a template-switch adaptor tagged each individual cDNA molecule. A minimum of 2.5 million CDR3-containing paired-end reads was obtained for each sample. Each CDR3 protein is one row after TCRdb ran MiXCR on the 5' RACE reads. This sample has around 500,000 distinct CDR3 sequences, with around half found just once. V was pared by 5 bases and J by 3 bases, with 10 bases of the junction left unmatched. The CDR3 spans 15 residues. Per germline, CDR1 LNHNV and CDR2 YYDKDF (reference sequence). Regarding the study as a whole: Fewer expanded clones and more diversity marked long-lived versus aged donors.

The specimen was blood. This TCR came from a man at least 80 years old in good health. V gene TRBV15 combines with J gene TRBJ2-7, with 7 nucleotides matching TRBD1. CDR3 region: CATSENRDSYYEQYF. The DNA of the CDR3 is TGTGCCACCAGCGAAAACCGGGACAGCTACTACGAGCAGTACTTC.